This T cell receptor (beta chain) derives from a study of T cells in Graves' hyperthyroidism and ophthalmopathy. This CDR3 spans 16 amino acids. Germline assignment: CDR1 SGHNT and CDR2 YENEEA. V gave up 5 bases and J gave up 0 bases; unmatched junction bases: 6. This clonotype was observed a handful of times. Authors of the study amplified TCR beta CDR3 regions from RNA transcripts. HTBI primers were the set used in a first-round RT-PCR of the TCR CDR3. TCRdb called the multiplex PCR reads again in MiXCR, with one record for every CDR3 protein. Of about 640,000 distinct CDR3 sequences listed, more than 12% are singletons.

The receptor comes from a woman aged 50 to 60 with Graves' ophthalmopathy. This chain uses TRBV11-3 with TRBJ2-1; 8 bases are shared with TRBD1. Sequenced: blood. The CDR3 nucleotides read TGTGCCAGCAGCCCGGACAGGGTTGGCTCCTACAATGAGCAGTTCTTC. Protein product: CASSPDRVGSYNEQFF.